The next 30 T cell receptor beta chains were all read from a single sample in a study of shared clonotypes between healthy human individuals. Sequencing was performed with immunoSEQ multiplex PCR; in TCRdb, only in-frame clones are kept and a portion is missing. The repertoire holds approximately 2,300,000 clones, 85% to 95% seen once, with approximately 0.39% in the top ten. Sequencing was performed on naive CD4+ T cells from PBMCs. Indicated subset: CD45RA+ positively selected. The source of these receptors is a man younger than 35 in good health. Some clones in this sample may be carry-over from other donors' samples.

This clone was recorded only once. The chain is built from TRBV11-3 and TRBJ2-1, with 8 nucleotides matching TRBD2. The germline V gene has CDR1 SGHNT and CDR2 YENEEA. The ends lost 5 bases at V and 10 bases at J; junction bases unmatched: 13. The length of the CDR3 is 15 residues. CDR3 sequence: CASSVTRASGYEQFF. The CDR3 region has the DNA TGTGCCAGCAGCGTAACCCGGGCTAGCGGGTACGAGCAGTTCTTC.

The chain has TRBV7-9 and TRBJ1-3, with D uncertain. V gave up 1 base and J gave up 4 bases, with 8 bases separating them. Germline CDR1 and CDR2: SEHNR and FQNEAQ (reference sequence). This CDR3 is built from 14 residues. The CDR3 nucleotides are TGTGCCAGCAGCTTAGGAGAGGCGGGAAACACCATATATTTT. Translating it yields CASSLGEAGNTIYF.

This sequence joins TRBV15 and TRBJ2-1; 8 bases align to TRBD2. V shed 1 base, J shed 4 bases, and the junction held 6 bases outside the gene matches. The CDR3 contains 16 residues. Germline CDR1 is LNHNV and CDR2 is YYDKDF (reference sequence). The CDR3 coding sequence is TGTGCCACCAGCAGAGTAGCGGGACCAACATACAATGAGCAGTTCTTC. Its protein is CATSRVAGPTYNEQFF.

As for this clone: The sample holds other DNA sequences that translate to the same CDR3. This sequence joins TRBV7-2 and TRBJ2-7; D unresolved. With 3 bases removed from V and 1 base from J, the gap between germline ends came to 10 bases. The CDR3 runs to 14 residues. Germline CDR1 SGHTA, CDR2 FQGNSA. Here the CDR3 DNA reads TGTGCCAGCAGCTTCAGAAGGGAATCCTACGAGCAGTACTTC. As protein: CASSFRRESYEQYF.

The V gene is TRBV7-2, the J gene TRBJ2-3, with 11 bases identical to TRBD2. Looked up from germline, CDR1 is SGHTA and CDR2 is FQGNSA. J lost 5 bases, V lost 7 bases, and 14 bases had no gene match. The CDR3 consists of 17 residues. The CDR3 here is CASNLGVAGGPVDTQYF. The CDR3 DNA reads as TGTGCCAGCAACCTTGGGGTAGCGGGAGGGCCCGTAGATACGCAGTATTTT.

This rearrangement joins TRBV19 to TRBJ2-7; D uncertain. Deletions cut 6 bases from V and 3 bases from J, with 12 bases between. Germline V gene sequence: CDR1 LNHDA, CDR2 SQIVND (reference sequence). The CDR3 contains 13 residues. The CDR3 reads CASSSPTGYEQYF. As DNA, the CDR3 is TGTGCCAGTAGCTCTCCCACTGGCTACGAGCAGTACTTC.

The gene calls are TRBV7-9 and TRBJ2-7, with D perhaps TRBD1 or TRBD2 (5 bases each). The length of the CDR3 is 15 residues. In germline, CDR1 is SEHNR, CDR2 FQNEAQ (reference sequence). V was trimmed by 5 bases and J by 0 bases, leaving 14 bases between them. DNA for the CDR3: TGTGCCAGCAGCCGGGACGGCGGACCCTCCTACGAGCAGTACTTC. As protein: CASSRDGGPSYEQYF.

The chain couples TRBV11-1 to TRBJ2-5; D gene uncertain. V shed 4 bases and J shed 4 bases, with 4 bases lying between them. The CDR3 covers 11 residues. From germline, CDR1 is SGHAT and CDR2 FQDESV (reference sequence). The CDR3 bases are TGTGCCAGCAGCTACGGAGAGACCCAGTACTTC. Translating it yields CASSYGETQYF.

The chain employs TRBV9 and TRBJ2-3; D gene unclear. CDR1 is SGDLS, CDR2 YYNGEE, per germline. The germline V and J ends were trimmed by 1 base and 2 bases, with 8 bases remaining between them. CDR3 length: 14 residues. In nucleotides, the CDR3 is TGTGCCAGCAGCGTACTAGTGAACACAGATACGCAGTATTTT. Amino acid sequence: CASSVLVNTDTQYF.

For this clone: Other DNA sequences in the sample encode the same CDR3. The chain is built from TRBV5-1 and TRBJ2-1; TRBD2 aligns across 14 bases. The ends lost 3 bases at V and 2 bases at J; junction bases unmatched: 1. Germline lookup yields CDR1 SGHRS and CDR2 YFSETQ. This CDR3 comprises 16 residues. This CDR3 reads CASSSGLAGAYNEQFF. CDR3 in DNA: TGCGCCAGCAGCTCGGGACTAGCGGGAGCCTACAATGAGCAGTTCTTC.

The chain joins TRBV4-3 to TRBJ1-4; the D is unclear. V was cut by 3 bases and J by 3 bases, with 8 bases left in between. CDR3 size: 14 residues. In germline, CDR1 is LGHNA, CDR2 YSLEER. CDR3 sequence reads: CASSQGRSNEKLFF. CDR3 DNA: TGCGCCAGCAGCCAGGGGAGGTCTAATGAAAAACTGTTTTTT.

The CDR3 here is CASSRAVGNTQYF. In DNA, the CDR3 is TGTGCCAGCAGCCGCGCCGTAGGGAATACGCAGTATTTT. The rearrangement links TRBV14 to TRBJ2-3; D is undetermined. The CDR3 is 13 amino acids. Trimming cost V 4 bases and J 7 bases, with 12 bases left between them. Germline V gene data show CDR1 as SGHDN and CDR2 as FVKESK.

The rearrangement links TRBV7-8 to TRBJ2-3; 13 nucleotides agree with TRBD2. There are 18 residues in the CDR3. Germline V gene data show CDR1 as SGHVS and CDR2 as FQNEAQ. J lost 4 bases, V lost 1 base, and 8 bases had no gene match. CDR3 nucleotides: TGTGCCAGCAGCTTAGGGCTGGGACTAGCGGGAAAGTCAGATACGCAGTATTTT. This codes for CASSLGLGLAGKSDTQYF.

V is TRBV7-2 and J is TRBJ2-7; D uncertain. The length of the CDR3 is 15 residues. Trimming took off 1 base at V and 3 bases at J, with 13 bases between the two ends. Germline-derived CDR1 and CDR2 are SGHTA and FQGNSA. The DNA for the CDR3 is TGTGCCAGCAGCTTAGGAACGAGCCAGAACTACGAGCAGTACTTC. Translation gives CASSLGTSQNYEQYF.

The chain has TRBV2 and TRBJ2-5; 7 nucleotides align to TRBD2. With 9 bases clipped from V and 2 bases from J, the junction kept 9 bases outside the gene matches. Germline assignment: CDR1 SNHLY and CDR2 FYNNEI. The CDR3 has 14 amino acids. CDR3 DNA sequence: TGTGCCAGTAGATGGGGGGGATCTCAAGAGACCCAGTACTTC. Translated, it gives CASRWGGSQETQYF.

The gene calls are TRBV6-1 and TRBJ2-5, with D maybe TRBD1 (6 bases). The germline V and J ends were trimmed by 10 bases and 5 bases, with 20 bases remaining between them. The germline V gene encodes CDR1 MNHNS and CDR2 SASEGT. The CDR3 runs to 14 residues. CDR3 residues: CATSRGHSGETQYF. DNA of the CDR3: TGTGCCACCTCCAGGGGACACTCGGGCGAGACCCAGTACTTC.

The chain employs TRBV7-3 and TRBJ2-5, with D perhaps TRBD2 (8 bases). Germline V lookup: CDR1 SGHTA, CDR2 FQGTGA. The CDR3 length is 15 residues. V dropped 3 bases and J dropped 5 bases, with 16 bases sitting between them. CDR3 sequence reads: CASSLTGTRYETQYF. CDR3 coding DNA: TGTGCCAGCAGCTTGACAGGGACTAGATATGAGACCCAGTACTTC.

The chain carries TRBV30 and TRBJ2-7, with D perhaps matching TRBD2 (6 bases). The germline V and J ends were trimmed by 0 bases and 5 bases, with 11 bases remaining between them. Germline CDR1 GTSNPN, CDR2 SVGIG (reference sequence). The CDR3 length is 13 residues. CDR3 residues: CAWSVQDYNEQYF. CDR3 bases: TGTGCCTGGAGTGTGCAGGACTATAACGAGCAGTACTTC.

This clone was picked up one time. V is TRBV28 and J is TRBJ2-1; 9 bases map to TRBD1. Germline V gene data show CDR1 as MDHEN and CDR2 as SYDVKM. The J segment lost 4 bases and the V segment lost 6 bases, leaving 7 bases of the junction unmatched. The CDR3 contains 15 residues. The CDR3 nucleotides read TGTGCCAGCAGCCGGGACAGGGACCGGTACAATGAGCAGTTCTTC. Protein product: CASSRDRDRYNEQFF.

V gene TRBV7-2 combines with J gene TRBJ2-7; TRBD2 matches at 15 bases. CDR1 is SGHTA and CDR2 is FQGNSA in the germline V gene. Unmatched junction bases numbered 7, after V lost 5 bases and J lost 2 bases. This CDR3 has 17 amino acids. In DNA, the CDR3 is TGTGCCAGCAGCCCTGGGACTAGCGGGAGGCGCACCTACGAGCAGTACTTC. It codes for CASSPGTSGRRTYEQYF.

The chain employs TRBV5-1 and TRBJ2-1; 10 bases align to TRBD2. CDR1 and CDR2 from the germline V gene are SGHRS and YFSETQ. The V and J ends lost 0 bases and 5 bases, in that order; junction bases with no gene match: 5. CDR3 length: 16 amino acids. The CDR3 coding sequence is TGCGCCAGCAGCTTGGCCGTGGGACTAGCGAACAATGAGCAGTTCTTC. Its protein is CASSLAVGLANNEQFF.

CDR3 DNA: TGTGCCAGCAGCTCGGGACTAGCGGCCTACAATGAGCAGTTCTTC. Translated: CASSSGLAAYNEQFF. V usage is TRBV11-1 and J usage is TRBJ2-1; TRBD2 aligns across 11 bases. The CDR3 runs to 15 residues. The J segment lost 2 bases and the V segment lost 4 bases, leaving 1 base of the junction unmatched. Germline loops: CDR1 SGHAT, CDR2 FQDESV (reference sequence). Full variable domain (remainder filled in from reference TRBV11-1 and TRBJ2-1): EAEVAQSPRYKITEKSQAVAFWCDPISGHATLYWYRQILGQGPELLVQFQDESVVDDSQLPKDRFSAERLKGVDSTLKIQPAELGDSAMYLCASSSGLAAYNEQFFGPGTRLTVL.

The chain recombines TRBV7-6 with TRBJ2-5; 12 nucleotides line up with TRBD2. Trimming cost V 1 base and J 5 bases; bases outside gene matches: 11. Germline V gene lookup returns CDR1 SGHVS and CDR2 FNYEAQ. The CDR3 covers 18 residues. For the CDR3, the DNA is TGTGCCAGCAGCTTAGGGACTAGCGGGGCCTTTAGAGGGGAGACCCAGTACTTC. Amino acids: CASSLGTSGAFRGETQYF. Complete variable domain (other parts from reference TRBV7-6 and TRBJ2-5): GAGVSQSPRYKVTKRGQDVALRCDPISGHVSLYWYRQALGQGPEFLTYFNYEAQQDKSGLPNDRFSAERPEGSISTLTIQRTEQRDSAMYRCASSLGTSGAFRGETQYFGPGTRLLVL.

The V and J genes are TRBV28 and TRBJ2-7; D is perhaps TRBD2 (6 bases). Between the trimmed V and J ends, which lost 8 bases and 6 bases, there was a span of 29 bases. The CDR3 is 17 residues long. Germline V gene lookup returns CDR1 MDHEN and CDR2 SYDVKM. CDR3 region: CASSSATKLARPFEQYF. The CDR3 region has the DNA TGTGCCAGCTCTTCCGCTACCAAACTAGCCCGACCTTTCGAGCAGTACTTC.

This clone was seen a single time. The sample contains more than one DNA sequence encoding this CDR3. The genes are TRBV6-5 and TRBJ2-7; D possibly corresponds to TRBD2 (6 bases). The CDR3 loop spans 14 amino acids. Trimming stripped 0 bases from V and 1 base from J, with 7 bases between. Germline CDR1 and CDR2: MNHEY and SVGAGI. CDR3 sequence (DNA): TGTGCCAGCAGTTACTCGGGACTGTCCTACGAGCAGTACTTC. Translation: CASSYSGLSYEQYF.

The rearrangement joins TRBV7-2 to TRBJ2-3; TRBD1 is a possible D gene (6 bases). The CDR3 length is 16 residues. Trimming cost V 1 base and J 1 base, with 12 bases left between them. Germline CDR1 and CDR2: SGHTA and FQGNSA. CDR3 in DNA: TGTGCCAGCAGCTTAGTTCAGGGGTCTGGCACAGATACGCAGTATTTT. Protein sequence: CASSLVQGSGTDTQYF. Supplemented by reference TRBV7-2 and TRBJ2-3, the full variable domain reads GAGVSQSPSNKVTEKGKDVELRCDPISGHTALYWYRQSLGQGLEFLIYFQGNSAPDKSGLPSDRFSAERTGGSVSTLTIQRTQQEDSAVYLCASSLVQGSGTDTQYFGPGTRLTVL.

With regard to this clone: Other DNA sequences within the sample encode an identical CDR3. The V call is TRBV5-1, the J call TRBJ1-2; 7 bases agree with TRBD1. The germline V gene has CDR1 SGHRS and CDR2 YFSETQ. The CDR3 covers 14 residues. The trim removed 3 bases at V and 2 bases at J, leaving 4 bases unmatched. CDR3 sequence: CASSSMTGNYGYTF. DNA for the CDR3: TGCGCCAGCAGCTCTATGACAGGGAACTATGGCTACACCTTC.

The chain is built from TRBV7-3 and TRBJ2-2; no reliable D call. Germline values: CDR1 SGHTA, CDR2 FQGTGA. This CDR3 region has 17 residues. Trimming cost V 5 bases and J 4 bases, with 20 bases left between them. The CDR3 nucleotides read TGTGCCAGCAGCAACGGGCCTCCCTCGGGTGGCACCGGGGAGCTGTTTTTT. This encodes CASSNGPPSGGTGELFF.

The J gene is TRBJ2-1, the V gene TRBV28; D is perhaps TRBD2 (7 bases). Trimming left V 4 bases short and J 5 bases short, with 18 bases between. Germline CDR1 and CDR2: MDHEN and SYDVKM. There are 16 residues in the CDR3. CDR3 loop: CASSSRGGHRDNEQFF. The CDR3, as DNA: TGTGCCAGCAGTTCCCGCGGGGGACATCGAGACAATGAGCAGTTCTTC.

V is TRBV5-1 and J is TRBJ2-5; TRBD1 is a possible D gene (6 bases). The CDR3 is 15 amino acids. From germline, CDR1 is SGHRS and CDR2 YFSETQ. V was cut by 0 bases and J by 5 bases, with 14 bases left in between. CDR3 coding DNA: TGCGCCAGCAGCTTGGATGGGGGCAGAGAGGAGACCCAGTACTTC. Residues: CASSLDGGREETQYF. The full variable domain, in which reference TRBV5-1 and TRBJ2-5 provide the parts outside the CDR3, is KAGVTQTPRYLIKTRGQQVTLSCSPISGHRSVSWYQQTPGQGLQFLFEYFSETQRNKGNFPGRFSGRQFSNSRSEMNVSTLELGDSALYLCASSLDGGREETQYFGPGTRLLVL.